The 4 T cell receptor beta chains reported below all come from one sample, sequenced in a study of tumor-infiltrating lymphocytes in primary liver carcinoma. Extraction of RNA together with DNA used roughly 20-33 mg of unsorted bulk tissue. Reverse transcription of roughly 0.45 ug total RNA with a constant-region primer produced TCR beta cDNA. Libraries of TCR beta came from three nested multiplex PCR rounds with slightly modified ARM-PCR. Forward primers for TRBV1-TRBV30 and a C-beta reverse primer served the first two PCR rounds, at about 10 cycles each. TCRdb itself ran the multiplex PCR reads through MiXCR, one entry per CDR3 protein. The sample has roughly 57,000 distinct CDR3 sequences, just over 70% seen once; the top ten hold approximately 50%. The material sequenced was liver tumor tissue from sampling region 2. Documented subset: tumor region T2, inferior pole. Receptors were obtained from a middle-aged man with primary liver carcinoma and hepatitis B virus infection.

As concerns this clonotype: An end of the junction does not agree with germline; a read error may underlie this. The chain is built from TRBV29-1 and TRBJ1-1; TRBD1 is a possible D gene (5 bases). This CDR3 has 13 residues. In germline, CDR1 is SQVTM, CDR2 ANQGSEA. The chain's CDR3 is CSVGGGLNTEAFF. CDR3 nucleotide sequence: TGTAGCGTTGGGGGGGGATTGAACACTGAAGCTTTCTTT.

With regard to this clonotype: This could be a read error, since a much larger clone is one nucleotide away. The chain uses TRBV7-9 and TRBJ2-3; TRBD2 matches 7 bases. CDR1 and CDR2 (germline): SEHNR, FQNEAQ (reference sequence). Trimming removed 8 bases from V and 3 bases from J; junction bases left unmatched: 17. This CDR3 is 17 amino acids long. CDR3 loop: CASGTQEGSGITDTQYF. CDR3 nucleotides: TGTGCCAGCGGCACCCAAGAGGGGAGCGGGATAACAGATACGCAGTATTTT.

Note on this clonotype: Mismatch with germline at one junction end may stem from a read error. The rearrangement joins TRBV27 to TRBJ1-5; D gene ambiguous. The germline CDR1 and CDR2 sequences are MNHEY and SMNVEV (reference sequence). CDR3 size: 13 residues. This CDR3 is CASYSGSKQPQHF. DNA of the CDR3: TGTGCCAGCTATTCAGGAAGCAAACAGCCCCAGCATTTT.

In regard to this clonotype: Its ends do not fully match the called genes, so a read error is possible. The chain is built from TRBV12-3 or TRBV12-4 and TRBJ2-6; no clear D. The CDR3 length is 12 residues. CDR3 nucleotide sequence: TGTGCCATCCACGTTGTGGCCAACGTCCTGAGTTTC. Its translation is CAIHVVANVLSF.